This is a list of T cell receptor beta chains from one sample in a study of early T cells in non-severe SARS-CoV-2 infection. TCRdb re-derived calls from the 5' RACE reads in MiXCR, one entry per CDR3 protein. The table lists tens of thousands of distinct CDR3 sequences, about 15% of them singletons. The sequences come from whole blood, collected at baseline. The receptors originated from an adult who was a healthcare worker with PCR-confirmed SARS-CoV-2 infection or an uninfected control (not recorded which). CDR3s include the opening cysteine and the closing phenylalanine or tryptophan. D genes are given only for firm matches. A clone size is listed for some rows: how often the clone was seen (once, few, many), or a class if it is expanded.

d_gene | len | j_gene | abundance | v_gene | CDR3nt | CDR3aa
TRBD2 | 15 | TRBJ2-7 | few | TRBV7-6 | TGTGCCAGCAGCCCACGGAGCGGGAGCTTTTACGAGCAGTACTTC | CASSPRSGSFYEQYF
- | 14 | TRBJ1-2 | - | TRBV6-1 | TGTGCCAGCACCAAGGGGGTCTACCTCTATGGCTACACCTTC | CASTKGVYLYGYTF
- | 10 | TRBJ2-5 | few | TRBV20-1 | TGCAGTGCTACTCTGGGGACCCAGTACTTC | CSATLGTQYF
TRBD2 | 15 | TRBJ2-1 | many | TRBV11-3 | TGTGCCAGCAGTAGCGGGAGGGGTATGGGGAATGAGCAGTTCTTC | CASSSGRGMGNEQFF
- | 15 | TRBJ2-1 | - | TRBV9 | TGTGCCAGCAGCAAGACCGGGGGCGCCTACAATGAGCAGTTCTTC | CASSKTGGAYNEQFF
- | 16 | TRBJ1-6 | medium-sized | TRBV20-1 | TGCAGTGCTCGAGGAGCGATCAGCGGACGTAATTCACCCCTCCACTTT | CSARGAISGRNSPLHF
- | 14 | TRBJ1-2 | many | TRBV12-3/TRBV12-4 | TGTGCCAGCAGTTCTGGGACGGCATATTATGGCTACACCTTC | CASSSGTAYYGYTF
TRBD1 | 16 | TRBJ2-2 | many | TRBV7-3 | TGTGCCAGCAGCTTAGGGGACAGACTTAGCACCGGGGAGCTGTTTTTT | CASSLGDRLSTGELFF
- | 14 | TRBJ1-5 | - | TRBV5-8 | TGTGCCAGCAGCTTGAGGACGGCGAATCAGCCCCAGCATTTT | CASSLRTANQPQHF
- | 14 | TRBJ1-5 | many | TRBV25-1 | TGTGCCAGCAGCCGGCAGGGAGTCAATCAGCCCCAGCATTTT | CASSRQGVNQPQHF
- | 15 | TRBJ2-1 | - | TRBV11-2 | TGTGCCAGCAGCTCCACTAGAAGCTCAGGCAATGAGCAGTTCTTC | CASSSTRSSGNEQFF
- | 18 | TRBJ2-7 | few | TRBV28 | TGTGCCAGCTGTGGGGGCCCCGGGCACGAAGGGTCCTCCTACGAGCAGTACTTC | CASCGGPGHEGSSYEQYF
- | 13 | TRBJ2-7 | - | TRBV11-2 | TGTGCCAGCAGCTTAGAATCAAGCTACGAGCAGTACTTC | CASSLESSYEQYF
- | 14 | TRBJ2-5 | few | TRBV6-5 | TGTGCCAGCAGTTACGGGACACTTCAAGAGACCCAGTACTTC | CASSYGTLQETQYF
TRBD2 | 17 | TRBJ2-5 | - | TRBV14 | TGTGCCAGCAGCCCTGGCCGACTAGCGGGACATCAAGAGACCCAGTACTTC | CASSPGRLAGHQETQYF
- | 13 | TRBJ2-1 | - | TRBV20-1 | TGCAGTGCCGGGGGGCATACCTACAATGAGCAGTTCTTC | CSAGGHTYNEQFF
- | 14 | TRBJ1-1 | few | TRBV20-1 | TGCAGTGCTAGAAACAGTGGAATCAACACTGAAGCTTTCTTT | CSARNSGINTEAFF
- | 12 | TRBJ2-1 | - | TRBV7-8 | TGTGCCAGCAGCTTAGTCCGGGATGAGCAGTTCTTC | CASSLVRDEQFF
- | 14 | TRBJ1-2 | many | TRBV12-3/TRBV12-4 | TGTGCCAGCAGTTTCCAGGGGCTCAACTATGGCTACACCTTC | CASSFQGLNYGYTF
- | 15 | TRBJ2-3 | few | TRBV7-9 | TGTGCCAGCAGCCGGTGGGTCCAGAGCACAGATACGCAGTATTTT | CASSRWVQSTDTQYF
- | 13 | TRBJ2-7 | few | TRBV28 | TGTGCCAGCAGTTCCGTCGGGGTCTACGAGCAGTACTTC | CASSSVGVYEQYF
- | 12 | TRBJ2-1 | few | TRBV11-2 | TGTGCCAGCACCGCGGACCGACTGAGGCAGTTCTTC | CASTADRLRQFF
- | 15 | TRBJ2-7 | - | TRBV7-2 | TGTGCCAGCAGTTTTGTCTCCGACCCCTCCTACGAGCAGTACTTC | CASSFVSDPSYEQYF
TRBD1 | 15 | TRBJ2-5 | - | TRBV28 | TGTGCCATCCCCCGGGCCGGGACAGGACGAGAGACCCAGTACTTC | CAIPRAGTGRETQYF
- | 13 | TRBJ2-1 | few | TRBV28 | TGTGCCAGCAGTTTAGGTGGTTACAATGAGCAGTTCTTC | CASSLGGYNEQFF
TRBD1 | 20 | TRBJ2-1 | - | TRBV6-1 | TGTGCCAGCAGACCCCATCCGGGACAGGGACTTGCCCACACCTACAATGAGCAGTTCTTC | CASRPHPGQGLAHTYNEQFF
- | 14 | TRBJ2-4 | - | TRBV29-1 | TGCAGCGTTGAACGAGGTATAGCCAAAAACATTCAGTACTTC | CSVERGIAKNIQYF
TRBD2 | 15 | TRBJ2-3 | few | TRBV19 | TGTGCCAGTCGGACTAGCGGGAGAGTTGAAGATACGCAGTATTTT | CASRTSGRVEDTQYF
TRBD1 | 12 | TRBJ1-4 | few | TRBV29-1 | TGCAGCGTTGAGGCAGGGGGTGAAAAACTGTTTTTT | CSVEAGGEKLFF
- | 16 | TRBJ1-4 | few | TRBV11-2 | TGTGCCAGCAGCTCCTGGGACAACGGGGGTGATGAAAAACTGTTTTTT | CASSSWDNGGDEKLFF
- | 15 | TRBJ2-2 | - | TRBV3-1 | TGTGCCAGCAGCCAAGTTCGGGGGGCCTCCGGGGAGCTGTTTTTT | CASSQVRGASGELFF
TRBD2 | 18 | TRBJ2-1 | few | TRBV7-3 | TGTGCCAGCAGCTCGGGACTAGGGAACCCTAGTGCCTACAATGAGCAGTTCTTC | CASSSGLGNPSAYNEQFF
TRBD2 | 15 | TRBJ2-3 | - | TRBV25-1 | TGTGCCAGCAGTGATTATGGCGGGAGGACAGATACGCAGTATTTT | CASSDYGGRTDTQYF
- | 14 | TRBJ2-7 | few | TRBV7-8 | TGTGCCAGCAGCTTAGGTGAATCTCTGGACGAGCAGTACTTC | CASSLGESLDEQYF
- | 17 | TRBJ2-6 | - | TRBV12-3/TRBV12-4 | TGTGCCAGCAGTTTAGGGGCTCGCCTCTCTGGGGCCAACGTCCTGACTTTC | CASSLGARLSGANVLTF
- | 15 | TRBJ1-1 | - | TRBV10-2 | TGCGCCAGCAAGGGCAGGGAAGGATTCAGCACTGAAGCTTTCTTT | CASKGREGFSTEAFF
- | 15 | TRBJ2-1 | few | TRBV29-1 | TGCAGCGTTGGCCTCCGGGGGGCCTCCTACAATGAGCAGTTCTTC | CSVGLRGASYNEQFF
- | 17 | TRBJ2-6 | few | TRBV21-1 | TGTGCCAGCAGCTTCCAGGGGCAAAGCTCTGGGGCCAACGTCCTGACTTTC | CASSFQGQSSGANVLTF